The TCR beta chain under discussion was sequenced for a study of CD8+ T cells in alopecia areata. Across the whole study: At a dose of 5 to 10 mg twice daily, oral tofacitinib was given to treated patients.

This clone has only one observation. What it binds is unknown. Study-wide points: In lesional scalp, particularly from alopecia totalis/universalis, clonality was higher than in normal scalp.

The germline gives CDR1 MNHNS, CDR2 SASEGT. Trimming cost V 5 bases and J 3 bases; bases outside gene matches: 4. This CDR3 comprises 15 residues. The authors extracted RNA and reverse transcribed it into cDNA as the sequencing template. The repertoire was sequenced with immunoSEQ multiplex PCR; TCRdb's copy has only in-frame clones and lacks some. The sample carries more than 200,000 clones, under 70% recorded once. Specimens obtained from alopecia areata patients comprised lesional scalp punch biopsies and peripheral blood. Researchers picked out CD4+ and CD8+ T cells from PBMCs by sorting. The V gene is TRBV6-1, the J gene TRBJ2-1; 10 nucleotides match TRBD1. The receptor comes from a human donor with alopecia areata. The sample here was CD4+ T cells sorted from blood, taken at week 0. CDR3 loop: CASSRQGAGYNEQFF. In nucleotides, the CDR3 is TGTGCCAGCAGTAGACAGGGGGCTGGCTACAATGAGCAGTTCTTC.